The following is a T cell receptor (beta chain) sequence with its context. Its antigen remains unidentified. This entry is derived from a study of identifying expanded T cells in peripheral blood. General observations from the study: Clone count variance between approximately two-week samples rose with total template count.

Unmatched junction bases numbered 5, after V lost 1 base and J lost 1 base. CDR1 and CDR2 from the germline V gene are SGHVS and FNYEAQ. CDR3 size: 17 residues. TCRdb's copy holds only in-frame clones and misses some; the assay was immunoSEQ multiplex PCR. This sample has about 100,000 clones; 87% occur once, and the top ten carry about a sixth. V usage is TRBV7-6 and J usage is TRBJ2-1; 9 bases fit TRBD2. The sequence came from a person between 18 and 69 years old in good health. What was sequenced was blood. The CDR3 reads CASSLGPAGGSYNEQFF. As DNA, the CDR3 is TGTGCCAGCAGCTTAGGTCCCGCGGGGGGGTCCTACAATGAGCAGTTCTTC.